Listed here are 8 T cell receptor beta chains from one sample, sequenced in a study of cytomegalovirus exposure and HLA in healthy donors. PCR amplification relied on 60 Vbeta primers (plus 13 Jbeta primers). Clones were sequenced by immunoSEQ multiplex PCR, and TCRdb holds only the in-frame ones, with some missing. This table has around 120,000 clones, 70% to 80% appearing once. Sequencing input: PBMCs. The receptors were gathered from a human donor in good health.

The chain carries TRBV6-5 and TRBJ2-5, with D possibly being TRBD1 (6 bases). Germline CDR1 MNHEY, CDR2 SVGAGI. CDR3 size: 13 residues. V shed 8 bases and J shed 5 bases, with 15 bases lying between them. The CDR3 protein is CASGHRALETQYF. The DNA of the CDR3 is TGTGCCAGCGGACACAGGGCTCTGGAGACCCAGTACTTC.

The sample holds a few counts of this clone. The chain carries TRBV28 and TRBJ2-7, with 8 bases matching TRBD1. V lost 7 bases to trimming and J lost 2 bases; unmatched junction nucleotides: 7. Germline V gene lookup returns CDR1 MDHEN and CDR2 SYDVKM. There are 14 residues in the CDR3. The CDR3 region is CASTPTGAPYEQYF. DNA for the CDR3: TGTGCCAGCACCCCGACAGGGGCCCCCTACGAGCAGTACTTC. Full variable domain (rest looked up from reference TRBV28 and TRBJ2-7): DVKVTQSSRYLVKRTGEKVFLECVQDMDHENMFWYRQDPGLGLRLIYFSYDVKMKEKGDIPEGYSVSREKKERFSLILESASTNQTSMYLCASTPTGAPYEQYFGPGTRLTVT.

This clone was detected once. CDR3 sequence reads: CASSYPAGALHF. CDR3 coding DNA: TGTGCCAGCAGTTACCCGGCCGGAGCCCTCCACTTT. The chain uses TRBV6-6 and TRBJ1-6; D ambiguous. The CDR3 consists of 12 residues. Trimming removed 2 bases from V and 14 bases from J, with 10 bases in between. Germline V gene data show CDR1 as MNHNY and CDR2 as SVGAGI (reference sequence).

A few counts support this clone. V gene TRBV13 combines with J gene TRBJ1-2; 8 nucleotides match TRBD1. The ends lost 5 bases at V and 8 bases at J; junction bases unmatched: 13. CDR1 and CDR2 from the germline V gene are PRHDT and FYEKMQ (reference sequence). The CDR3 loop spans 15 amino acids. The CDR3 here is CASSTAGGAIGGYTF. In DNA, the CDR3 is TGTGCCAGCAGCACCGCAGGGGGCGCAATAGGGGGCTACACCTTC. The full variable domain, with the rest looked up from reference TRBV13 and TRBJ1-2, is AAGVIQSPRHLIKEKRETATLKCYPIPRHDTVYWYQQGPGQDPQFLISFYEKMQSDKGSIPDRFSAQQFSDYHSELNMSSLELGDSALYFCASSTAGGAIGGYTFGSGTRLTVV.

The genes are TRBV4-1 and TRBJ1-2, with TRBD1 as a possible D gene (6 bases). V was shortened by 0 bases and J by 8 bases, with 22 bases between the two germline ends. This CDR3 is 17 amino acids long. CDR1 and CDR2 (germline): MGHRA, YSYEKL. The CDR3 region is CASSQDRATGSMGGYTF. The CDR3 DNA sequence: TGCGCCAGCAGCCAAGATAGGGCAACAGGGAGTATGGGGGGCTACACCTTC.

The V gene is TRBV7-3, the J gene TRBJ1-3; D is undetermined. The CDR3 has 13 residues. The germline gives CDR1 SGHTA, CDR2 FQGTGA. Trimming took 7 bases from V and 6 from J, leaving 13 bases between them. The CDR3 loop reads CASKRPGTNTIYF. CDR3 DNA: TGTGCCAGCAAACGTCCGGGTACAAACACCATATATTTT. The complete variable domain, with remaining parts taken from reference TRBV7-3 and TRBJ1-3, reads GAGVSQTPSNKVTEKGKYVELRCDPISGHTALYWYRQSLGQGPEFLIYFQGTGAADDSGLPNDRFFAVRPEGSVSTLKIQRTERGDSAVYLCASKRPGTNTIYFGEGSWLTVV.

This chain joins TRBV2 and TRBJ1-2; 7 bases fit TRBD1. Looked up from germline, CDR1 is SNHLY and CDR2 is FYNNEI. This CDR3 has 13 amino acids. The trim removed 6 bases at V and 4 bases at J, leaving 5 bases unmatched. The CDR3 coding sequence is TGTGCCAGCAGAGGACAGGCCTTCTATGGCTACACCTTC. It is translated as CASRGQAFYGYTF.

J is TRBJ2-7 and V is TRBV6-5; D might be TRBD2 (7 bases). Looked up from germline, CDR1 is MNHEY and CDR2 is SVGAGI. The CDR3 is 15 residues long. Trimming left V 0 bases short and J 6 bases short, with 15 bases between. CDR3 amino acids: CASSYSRVGGGEQYF. CDR3 bases: TGTGCCAGCAGTTACTCGAGAGTAGGGGGGGGCGAGCAGTACTTC.